Listed below are T cell receptor beta chains from one sample, sequenced in a study of graft-versus-host responses after intestinal transplantation. The assay was immunoSEQ multiplex PCR, and TCRdb's table has in-frame clones only and misses some. The sample consists of about 86,000 clones, about 91% of them appearing once. No antigens are known for them. The sample consisted of unstimulated CD8+ T cells sorted from spleen or lymph node cells, taken before intestinal transplant. The receptors derive from a human donor who received an intestinal transplant. Both conserved end residues are part of each CDR3. The D gene is left open where the match is weak. Clone size is not always given. Where it is, it says once, few, many or a class for expanded clones.

d_gene	j_gene	abundance	v_gene	CDR3aa	CDR3nt
NA	TRBJ2-7	NA	TRBV6-5	CASSEGQGEQYF	TGTGCCAGCAGTGAAGGGCAGGGCGAGCAGTACTTC
TRBD1	TRBJ1-1	NA	TRBV30	CAWTGGGTEAFF	TGTGCCTGGACAGGGGGCGGGACTGAAGCTTTCTTT
TRBD1	TRBJ1-3	NA	TRBV7-9	CASRGDRVSGNTIYF	TGTGCCAGCAGGGGGGACAGGGTATCTGGAAACACCATATATTTT
TRBD2	TRBJ2-3	NA	TRBV7-9	CASSLAGAGETQYF	TGTGCCAGCAGCCTGGCCGGTGCGGGGGAAACGCAGTATTTT
NA	TRBJ1-2	NA	TRBV14	CASSPLEGSNYGYTF	TGTGCCAGCAGCCCATTAGAGGGCTCTAACTATGGCTACACCTTC
TRBD1	TRBJ2-2	NA	TRBV5-6	CASSLGQGDTGELFF	TGTGCCAGCAGCTTGGGACAGGGAGACACCGGGGAGCTGTTTTTT
NA	TRBJ1-1	NA	TRBV5-5	CASSLVPGREAEAFF	TGTGCCAGCAGCTTGGTTCCGGGCAGGGAGGCTGAAGCTTTCTTT
TRBD2	TRBJ2-7	once	TRBV27	CASSNQRESYEQYF	TGTGCCAGCAGTAACCAGCGGGAGTCCTACGAGCAGTACTTC
NA	TRBJ1-1	NA	TRBV21-1	CASSKGTEMNTEAFF	TGTGCCAGCAGCAAAGGGACAGAAATGAACACTGAAGCTTTCTTT
TRBD2	TRBJ2-3	NA	TRBV10-3	CAISGGGDGADTQYF	TGTGCCATCAGTGGGGGAGGGGATGGAGCAGATACGCAGTATTTT
TRBD1	TRBJ2-3	NA	TRBV11-2	CASSDGQGGSTDTQYF	TGTGCCAGCAGCGATGGACAGGGGGGCTCCACAGATACGCAGTATTTT
NA	TRBJ2-1	NA	TRBV7-9	CASSLATVYNEQFF	TGTGCCAGCAGCTTAGCGACAGTTTACAATGAGCAGTTCTTC
NA	TRBJ1-1	NA	TRBV11-3	CASSPGQNTEAFF	TGTGCCAGCAGCCCAGGGCAGAACACTGAAGCTTTCTTT
TRBD1	TRBJ1-1	NA	TRBV5-6	CASSPLTGTTEAFF	TGTGCCAGCAGCCCGCTGACAGGGACCACTGAAGCTTTCTTT
TRBD1	TRBJ2-1	NA	TRBV6-5	CASTLKGGNGEQFF	TGTGCCAGCACCCTCAAAGGGGGCAACGGTGAGCAGTTCTTC
NA	TRBJ1-1	NA	TRBV4-3	CASSRTSGNTEAFF	TGCGCCAGCAGCCGAACCTCAGGAAACACTGAAGCTTTCTTT
NA	TRBJ1-1	NA	TRBV7-9	CASSGGSGAFF	TGTGCCAGCAGCGGGGGGTCGGGCGCTTTCTTT
NA	TRBJ2-5	once	TRBV18	CASSPPGEETQYF	TGTGCCAGCTCACCGCCGGGGGAAGAGACCCAGTACTTC
TRBD2	TRBJ2-1	NA	TRBV5-1	CASSTGTSGKSSYNEQFF	TGCGCCAGCAGCACGGGGACTAGCGGGAAGAGCTCCTACAATGAGCAGTTCTTC
TRBD1	TRBJ2-1	NA	TRBV10-3	CAISPGGLAYEQFF	TGTGCCATCAGCCCAGGGGGATTAGCATATGAGCAGTTCTTC
NA	TRBJ2-3	NA	TRBV19	CASSELGTDTQYF	TGTGCCAGTAGTGAACTAGGTACAGATACGCAGTATTTT
NA	TRBJ1-2	once	TRBV2	CASTPPTGVGYNYGYTF	TGTGCCAGCACGCCACCGACAGGAGTAGGCTATAACTATGGCTACACCTTC
TRBD1	TRBJ1-2	NA	TRBV7-2	CASSLALIGQGYGYTF	TGTGCCAGCAGCTTAGCCCTCATCGGACAGGGCTATGGCTACACCTTC
NA	TRBJ1-1	NA	TRBV6-5	CASSYSGGEAFF	TGTGCCAGCAGTTACTCGGGAGGGGAAGCTTTCTTT
NA	TRBJ2-1	NA	TRBV27	CASSPPVADLYNEQFF	TGTGCCAGCAGTCCCCCCGTAGCGGACCTATACAATGAGCAGTTCTTC
NA	TRBJ2-7	NA	TRBV7-9	CASSFRSSYEQYF	TGTGCCAGCAGCTTCCGTAGCTCCTACGAGCAGTACTTC
TRBD1	TRBJ1-1	NA	TRBV4-1	CASSNPGQGFTEAFF	TGCGCCAGCAGCAATCCGGGACAGGGATTCACTGAAGCTTTCTTT
NA	TRBJ1-1	NA	TRBV14	CASRRGGRNTEAFF	TGTGCCAGCAGAAGGGGCGGGAGGAACACTGAAGCTTTCTTT
NA	TRBJ2-1	NA	TRBV7-7	CASSPIMTPAGTYNEQFF	TGTGCCAGCAGCCCTATAATGACCCCGGCAGGGACCTACAATGAGCAGTTCTTC
NA	TRBJ2-7	NA	TRBV28	CASSSLALAYYEQYF	TGTGCCAGCAGTTCCCTGGCCTTAGCATACTACGAGCAGTACTTC